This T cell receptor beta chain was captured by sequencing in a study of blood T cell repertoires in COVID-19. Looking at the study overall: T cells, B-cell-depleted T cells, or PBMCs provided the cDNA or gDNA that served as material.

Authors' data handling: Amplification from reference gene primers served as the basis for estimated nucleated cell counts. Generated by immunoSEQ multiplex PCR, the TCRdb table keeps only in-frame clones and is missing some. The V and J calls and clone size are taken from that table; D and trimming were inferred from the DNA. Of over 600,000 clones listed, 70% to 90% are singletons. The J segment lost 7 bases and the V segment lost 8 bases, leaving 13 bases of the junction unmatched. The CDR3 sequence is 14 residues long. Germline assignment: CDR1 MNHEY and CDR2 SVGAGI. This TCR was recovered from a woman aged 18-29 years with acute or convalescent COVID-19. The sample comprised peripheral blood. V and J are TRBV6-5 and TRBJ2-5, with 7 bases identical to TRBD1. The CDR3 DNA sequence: TGTGCCAGCTCCCGACAGGGCCTTACTAGGACCCAGTACTTC. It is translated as CASSRQGLTRTQYF.